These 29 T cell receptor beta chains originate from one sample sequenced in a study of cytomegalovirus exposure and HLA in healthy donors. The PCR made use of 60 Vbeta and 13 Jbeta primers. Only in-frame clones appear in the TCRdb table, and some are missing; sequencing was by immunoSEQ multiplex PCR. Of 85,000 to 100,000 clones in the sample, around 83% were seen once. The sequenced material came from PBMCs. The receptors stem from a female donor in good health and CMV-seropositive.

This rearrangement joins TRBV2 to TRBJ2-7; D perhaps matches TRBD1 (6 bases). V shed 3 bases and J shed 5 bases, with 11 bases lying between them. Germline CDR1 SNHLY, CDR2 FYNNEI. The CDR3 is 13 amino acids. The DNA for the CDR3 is TGTGCCAGCAGTGACCCAGGGGTGAACGAGCAGTACTTC. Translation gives CASSDPGVNEQYF. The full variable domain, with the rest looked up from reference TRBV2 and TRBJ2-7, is EPEVTQTPSHQVTQMGQEVILRCVPISNHLYFYWYRQILGQKVEFLVSFYNNEISEKSEIFDDQFSVERPDGSNFTLKIRSTKLEDSAMYFCASSDPGVNEQYFGPGTRLTVT.

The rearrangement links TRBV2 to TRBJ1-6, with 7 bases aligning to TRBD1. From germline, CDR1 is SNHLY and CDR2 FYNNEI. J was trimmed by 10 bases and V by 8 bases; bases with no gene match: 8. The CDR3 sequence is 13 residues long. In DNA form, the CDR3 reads TGTGCCAGCTCCATCGACAGGGACTCACCCCTCCACTTT. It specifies CASSIDRDSPLHF.

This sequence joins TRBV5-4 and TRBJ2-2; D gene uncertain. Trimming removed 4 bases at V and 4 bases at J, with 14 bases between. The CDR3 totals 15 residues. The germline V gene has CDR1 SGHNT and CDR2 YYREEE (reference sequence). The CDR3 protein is CASSPGTEITGELFF. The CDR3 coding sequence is TGTGCCAGCAGCCCTGGCACAGAGATCACCGGGGAGCTGTTTTTT.

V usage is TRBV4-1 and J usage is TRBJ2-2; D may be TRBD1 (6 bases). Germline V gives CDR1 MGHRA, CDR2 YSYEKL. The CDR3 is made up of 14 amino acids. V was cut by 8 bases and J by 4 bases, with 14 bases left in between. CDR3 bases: TGCGCCAGCTCGCAGGGGAGAGTCACCGGGGAGCTGTTTTTT. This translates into CASSQGRVTGELFF.

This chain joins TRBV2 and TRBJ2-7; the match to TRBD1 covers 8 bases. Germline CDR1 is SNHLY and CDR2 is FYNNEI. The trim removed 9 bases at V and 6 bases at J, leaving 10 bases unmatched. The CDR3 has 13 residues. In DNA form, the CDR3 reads TGTGCCAGTGAGAGGACAGGGTATGGCGAGCAGTACTTC. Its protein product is CASERTGYGEQYF.

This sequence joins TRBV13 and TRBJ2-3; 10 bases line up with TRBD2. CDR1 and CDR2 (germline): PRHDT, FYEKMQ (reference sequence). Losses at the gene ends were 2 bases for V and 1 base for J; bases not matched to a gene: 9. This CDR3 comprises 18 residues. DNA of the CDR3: TGTGCCAGCAGCTTACGGGCAGCGGGGGGGCCGGGCACAGATACGCAGTATTTT. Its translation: CASSLRAAGGPGTDTQYF.

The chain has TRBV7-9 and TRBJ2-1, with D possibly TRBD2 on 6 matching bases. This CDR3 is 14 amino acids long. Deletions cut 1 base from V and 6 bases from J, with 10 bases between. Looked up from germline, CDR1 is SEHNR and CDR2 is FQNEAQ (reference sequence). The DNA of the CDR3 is TGTGCCAGCAGCTTAGAGGGGAGGTTCAATGAGCAGTTCTTC. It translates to CASSLEGRFNEQFF. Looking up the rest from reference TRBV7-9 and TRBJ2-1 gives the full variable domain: DTGVSQNPRHKITKRGQNVTFRCDPISEHNRLYWYRQTLGQGPEFLTYFQNEAQLEKSRLLSDRFSAERPKGSFSTLEIQRTEQGDSAMYLCASSLEGRFNEQFFGPGTRLTVL.

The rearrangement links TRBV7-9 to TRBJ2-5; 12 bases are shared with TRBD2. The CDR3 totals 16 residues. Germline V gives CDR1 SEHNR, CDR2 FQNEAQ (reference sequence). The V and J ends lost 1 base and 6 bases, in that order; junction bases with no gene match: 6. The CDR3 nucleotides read TGTGCCAGCAGCTTAGGGCTAGCGGGGGGGCCGAAGACCCAGTACTTC. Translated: CASSLGLAGGPKTQYF.

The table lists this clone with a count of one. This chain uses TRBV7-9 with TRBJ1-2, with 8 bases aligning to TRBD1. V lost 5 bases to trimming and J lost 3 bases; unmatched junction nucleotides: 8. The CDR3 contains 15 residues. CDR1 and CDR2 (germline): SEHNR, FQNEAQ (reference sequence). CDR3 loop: CASSPDRGTYYGYTF. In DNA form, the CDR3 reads TGTGCCAGCAGCCCCGACAGGGGAACCTACTATGGCTACACCTTC.

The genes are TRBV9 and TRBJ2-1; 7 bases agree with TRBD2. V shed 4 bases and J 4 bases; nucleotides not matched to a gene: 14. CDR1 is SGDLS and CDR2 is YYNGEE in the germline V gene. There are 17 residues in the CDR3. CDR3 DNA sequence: TGTGCCAGCAGCCAATTTAGCGGGCCAAACTTATACAATGAGCAGTTCTTC. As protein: CASSQFSGPNLYNEQFF.

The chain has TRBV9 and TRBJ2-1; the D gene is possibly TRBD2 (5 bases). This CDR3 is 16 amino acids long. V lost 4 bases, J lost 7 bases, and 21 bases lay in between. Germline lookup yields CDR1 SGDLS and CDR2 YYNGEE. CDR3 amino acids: CASSPRPSKGWNEQFF. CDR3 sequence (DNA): TGTGCCAGCAGCCCCCGACCTAGCAAGGGATGGAATGAGCAGTTCTTC. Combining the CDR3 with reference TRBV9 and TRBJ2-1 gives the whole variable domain DSGVTQTPKHLITATGQRVTLRCSPRSGDLSVYWYQQSLDQGLQFLIQYYNGEERAKGNILERFSAQQFPDLHSELNLSSLELGDSALYFCASSPRPSKGWNEQFFGPGTRLTVL.

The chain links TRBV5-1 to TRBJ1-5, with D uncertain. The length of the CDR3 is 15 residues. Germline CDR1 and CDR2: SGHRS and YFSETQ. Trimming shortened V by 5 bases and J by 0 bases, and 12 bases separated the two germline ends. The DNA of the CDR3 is TGCGCCAGCAGTCCCGACATCTATAGCAATCAGCCCCAGCATTTT. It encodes CASSPDIYSNQPQHF.

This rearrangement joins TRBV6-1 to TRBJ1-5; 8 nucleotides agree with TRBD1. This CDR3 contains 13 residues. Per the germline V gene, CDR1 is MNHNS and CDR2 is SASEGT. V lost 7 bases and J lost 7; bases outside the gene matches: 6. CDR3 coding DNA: TGTGCCAGCACTGGACAGGGTTCCCAGCCCCAGCATTTT. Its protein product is CASTGQGSQPQHF.

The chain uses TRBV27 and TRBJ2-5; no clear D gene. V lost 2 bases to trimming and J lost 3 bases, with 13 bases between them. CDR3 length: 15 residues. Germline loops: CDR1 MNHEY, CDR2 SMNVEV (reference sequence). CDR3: CASSLTGWVEETQYF. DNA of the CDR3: TGTGCCAGCAGTTTAACGGGTTGGGTGGAAGAGACCCAGTACTTC.

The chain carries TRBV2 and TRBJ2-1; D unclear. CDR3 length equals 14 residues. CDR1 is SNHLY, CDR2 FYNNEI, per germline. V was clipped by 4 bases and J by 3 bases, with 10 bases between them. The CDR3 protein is CASSVAGGYNEQFF. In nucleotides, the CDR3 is TGTGCCAGCAGTGTGGCCGGCGGCTACAATGAGCAGTTCTTC.

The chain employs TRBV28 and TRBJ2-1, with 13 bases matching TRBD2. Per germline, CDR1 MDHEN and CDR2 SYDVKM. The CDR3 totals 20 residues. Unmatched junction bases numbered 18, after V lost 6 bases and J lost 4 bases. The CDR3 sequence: CASRRGRLAGGLPHYNEQFF. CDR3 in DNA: TGTGCCAGCAGGAGAGGACGACTAGCGGGAGGTCTTCCGCATTACAATGAGCAGTTCTTC.

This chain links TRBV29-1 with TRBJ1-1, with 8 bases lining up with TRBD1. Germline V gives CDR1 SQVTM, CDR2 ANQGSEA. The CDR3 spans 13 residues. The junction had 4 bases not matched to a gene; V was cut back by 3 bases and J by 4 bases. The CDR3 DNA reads TGCAGCGTTGACGCAGGGGGCCTCACTGAAGCTTTCTTT. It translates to CSVDAGGLTEAFF. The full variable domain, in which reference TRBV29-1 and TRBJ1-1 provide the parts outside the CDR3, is SAVISQKPSRDICQRGTSLTIQCQVDSQVTMMFWYRQQPGQSLTLIATANQGSEATYESGFVIDKFPISRPNLTFSTLTVSNMSPEDSSIYLCSVDAGGLTEAFFGQGTRLTVV.

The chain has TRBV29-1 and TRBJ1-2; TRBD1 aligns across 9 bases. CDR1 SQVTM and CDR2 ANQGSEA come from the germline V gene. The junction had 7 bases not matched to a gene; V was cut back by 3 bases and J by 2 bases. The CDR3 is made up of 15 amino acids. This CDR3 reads CSVDWTGTGNYGYTF. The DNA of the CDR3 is TGCAGCGTTGACTGGACCGGGACAGGGAACTATGGCTACACCTTC.

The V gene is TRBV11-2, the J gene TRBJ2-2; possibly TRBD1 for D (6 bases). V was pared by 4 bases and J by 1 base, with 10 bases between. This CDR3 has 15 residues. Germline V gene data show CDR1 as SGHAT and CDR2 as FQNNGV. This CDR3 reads CASSSPRGNTGELFF. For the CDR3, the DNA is TGTGCCAGCAGCTCCCCCAGGGGGAACACCGGGGAGCTGTTTTTT.

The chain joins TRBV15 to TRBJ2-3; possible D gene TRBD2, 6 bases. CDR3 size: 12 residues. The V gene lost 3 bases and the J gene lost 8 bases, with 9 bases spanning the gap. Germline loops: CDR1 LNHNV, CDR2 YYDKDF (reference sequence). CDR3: CATSRHGGTQYF. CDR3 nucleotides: TGTGCCACCAGCAGGCACGGGGGTACGCAGTATTTT.

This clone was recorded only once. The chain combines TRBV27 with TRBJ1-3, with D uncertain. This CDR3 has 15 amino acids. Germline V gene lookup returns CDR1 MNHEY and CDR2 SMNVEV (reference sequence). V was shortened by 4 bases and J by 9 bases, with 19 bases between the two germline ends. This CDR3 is CASSYSGFSVGTIYF. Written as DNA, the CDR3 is TGTGCCAGCAGTTATTCAGGATTCTCCGTCGGCACCATATATTTT.

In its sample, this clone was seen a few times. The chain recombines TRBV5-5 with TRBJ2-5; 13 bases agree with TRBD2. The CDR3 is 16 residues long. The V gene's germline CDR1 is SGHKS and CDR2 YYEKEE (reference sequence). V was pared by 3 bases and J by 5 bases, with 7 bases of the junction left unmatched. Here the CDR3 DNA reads TGTGCCAGCAGCTCTACTAGCGGGAGGGCCGAGGAGACCCAGTACTTC. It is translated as CASSSTSGRAEETQYF.

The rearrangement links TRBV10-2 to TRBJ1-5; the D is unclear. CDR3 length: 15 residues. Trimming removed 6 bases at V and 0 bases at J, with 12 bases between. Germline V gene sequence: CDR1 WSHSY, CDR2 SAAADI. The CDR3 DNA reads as TGCGCCAGCAGCCTTGGCCCGTATAGCAATCAGCCCCAGCATTTT. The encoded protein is CASSLGPYSNQPQHF.

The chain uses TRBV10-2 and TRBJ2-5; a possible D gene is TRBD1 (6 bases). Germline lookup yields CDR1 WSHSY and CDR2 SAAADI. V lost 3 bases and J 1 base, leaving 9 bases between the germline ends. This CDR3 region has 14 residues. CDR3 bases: TGCGCCAGCAGTGATAGGGACACCCAAGAGACCCAGTACTTC. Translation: CASSDRDTQETQYF.

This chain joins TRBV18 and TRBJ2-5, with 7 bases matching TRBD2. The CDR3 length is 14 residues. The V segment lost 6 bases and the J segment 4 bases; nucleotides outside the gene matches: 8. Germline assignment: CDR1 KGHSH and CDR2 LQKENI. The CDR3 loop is CASSRDYLLETQYF. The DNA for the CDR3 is TGTGCCAGCTCCCGGGACTACCTGTTAGAGACCCAGTACTTC. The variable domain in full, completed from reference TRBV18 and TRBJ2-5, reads NAGVMQNPRHLVRRRGQEARLRCSPMKGHSHVYWYRQLPEEGLKFMVYLQKENIIDESGMPKERFSAEFPKEGPSILRIQQVVRGDSAAYFCASSRDYLLETQYFGPGTRLLVL.

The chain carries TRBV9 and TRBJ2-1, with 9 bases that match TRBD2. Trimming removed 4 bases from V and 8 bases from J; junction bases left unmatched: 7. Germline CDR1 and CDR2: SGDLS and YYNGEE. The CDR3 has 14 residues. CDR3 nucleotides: TGTGCCAGCAGCATGGCGGGGGGGCCTTATGAGCAGTTCTTC. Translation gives CASSMAGGPYEQFF. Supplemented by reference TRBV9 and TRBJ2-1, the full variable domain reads DSGVTQTPKHLITATGQRVTLRCSPRSGDLSVYWYQQSLDQGLQFLIQYYNGEERAKGNILERFSAQQFPDLHSELNLSSLELGDSALYFCASSMAGGPYEQFFGPGTRLTVL.

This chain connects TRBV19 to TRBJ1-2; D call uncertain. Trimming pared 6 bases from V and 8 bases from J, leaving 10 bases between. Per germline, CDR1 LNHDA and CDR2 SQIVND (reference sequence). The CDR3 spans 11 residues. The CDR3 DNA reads TGTGCCAGTAGCGCAATCAGGGGCTACACCTTC. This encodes CASSAIRGYTF. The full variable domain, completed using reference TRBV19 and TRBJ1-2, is DGGITQSPKYLFRKEGQNVTLSCEQNLNHDAMYWYRQDPGQGLRLIYYSQIVNDFQKGDIAEGYSVSREKKESFPLTVTSAQKNPTAFYLCASSAIRGYTFGSGTRLTVV.

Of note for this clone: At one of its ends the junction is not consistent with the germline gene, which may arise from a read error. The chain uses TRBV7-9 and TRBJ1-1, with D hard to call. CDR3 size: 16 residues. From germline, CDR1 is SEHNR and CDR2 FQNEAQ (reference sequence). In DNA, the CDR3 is TGTTCCAGCAGCCTACTAGACGCCGTTCCGGGGACTGAAGCTTTCTTT. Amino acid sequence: CSSSLLDAVPGTEAFF.

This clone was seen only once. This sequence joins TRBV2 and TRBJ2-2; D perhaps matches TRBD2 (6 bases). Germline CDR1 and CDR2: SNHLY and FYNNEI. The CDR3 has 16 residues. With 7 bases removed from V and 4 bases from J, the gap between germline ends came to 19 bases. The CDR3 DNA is TGTGCCAGCATAACCCCGCGGGGACGGGGCACCGGGGAGCTGTTTTTT. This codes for CASITPRGRGTGELFF.